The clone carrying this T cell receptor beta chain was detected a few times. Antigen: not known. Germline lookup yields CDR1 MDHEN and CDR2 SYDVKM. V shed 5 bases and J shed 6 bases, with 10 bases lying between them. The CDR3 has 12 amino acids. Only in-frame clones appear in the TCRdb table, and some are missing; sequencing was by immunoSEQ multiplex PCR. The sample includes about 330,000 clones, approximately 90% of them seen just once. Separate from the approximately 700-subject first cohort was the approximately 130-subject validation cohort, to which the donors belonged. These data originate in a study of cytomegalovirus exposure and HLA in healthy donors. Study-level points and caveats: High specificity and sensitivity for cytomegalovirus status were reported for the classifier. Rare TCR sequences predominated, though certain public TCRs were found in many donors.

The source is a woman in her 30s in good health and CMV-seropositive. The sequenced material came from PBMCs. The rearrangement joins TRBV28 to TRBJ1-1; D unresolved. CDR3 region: CASSLLQSEAFF. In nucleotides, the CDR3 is TGTGCCAGCAGTCTGCTACAGTCTGAAGCTTTCTTT.